Shown below are 27 T cell receptor beta chains from a single sample sequenced in a study of shared clonotypes between healthy human individuals. This table comes from immunoSEQ multiplex PCR, and its TCRdb copy is limited to in-frame clones, with some not included. The sample lists about a million clones; roughly 70% were seen once. The sample comprised memory CD4+ T cells sorted from blood. Stated subset: CD45RA-negative fraction. The source is a man between 18 and 35 years old in good health.

The chain links TRBV28 to TRBJ1-2; D is ambiguous. CDR1 and CDR2 from the germline V gene are MDHEN and SYDVKM. Trimming removed 6 bases from V and 6 bases from J, with 14 bases in between. This CDR3 is 13 amino acids long. Here the CDR3 reads CASSPRGRNGYTF. The CDR3 coding sequence is TGTGCCAGCAGCCCCCGTGGGAGGAATGGCTACACCTTC.

This clone was counted only a few times. The rearrangement links TRBV30 to TRBJ1-5; possible D gene TRBD1, 6 bases. The CDR3 spans 14 residues. Germline lookup yields CDR1 GTSNPN and CDR2 SVGIG (reference sequence). The ends were cut back, 0 bases at V and 5 bases at J, with 11 bases in the middle. The CDR3 coding sequence is TGTGCCTGGAGTGTGGGGGGCCCTCATCAGCCCCAGCATTTT. Its protein product is CAWSVGGPHQPQHF.

The genes are TRBV5-1 and TRBJ1-6; D may be TRBD1 (5 bases). This CDR3 spans 15 amino acids. CDR1 and CDR2 from the germline V gene are SGHRS and YFSETQ. Trimming pared 0 bases from V and 7 bases from J, leaving 11 bases between. For the CDR3, the DNA is TGCGCCAGCAGCTTGGCCTCGGGGCCAAATTCACCCCTCCACTTT. Amino acid sequence: CASSLASGPNSPLHF.

The V gene is TRBV23-1, the J gene TRBJ1-1; 10 bases align to TRBD1. TRBV23-1 is reported as an ORF; its role is uncertain. The V and J ends lost 0 bases and 0 bases, in that order; junction bases with no gene match: 4. The CDR3 sequence is 17 residues long. CDR3 nucleotide sequence: TGCGCCAGCAGTCAATCGGGGGACAGGGGTATGAACACTGAAGCTTTCTTT. This sequence encodes CASSQSGDRGMNTEAFF.

DNA for the CDR3: TGTGCCAGCAGCTTGGGACTAGCGGGAGGGGGCAAAAACATTCAGTACTTC. Amino acid sequence: CASSLGLAGGGKNIQYF. This rearrangement joins TRBV5-4 to TRBJ2-4; 14 bases fit TRBD2. V lost 0 bases, J lost 3 bases, and 2 bases stayed unmatched. CDR1 and CDR2 from the germline V gene are SGHNT and YYREEE (reference sequence). The CDR3 is 17 residues long.

The chain is built from TRBV29-1 and TRBJ2-3; 9 bases match TRBD2. CDR3 length equals 14 residues. V lost 6 bases, J lost 3 bases, and 7 bases stayed unmatched. CDR1 is SQVTM, CDR2 ANQGSEA, per germline. CDR3 in amino acids: CSVGTSITTDTQYF. CDR3 coding DNA: TGCAGCGTGGGGACTAGCATTACGACAGATACGCAGTATTTT.

The rearrangement uses TRBV4-1 and TRBJ2-3; TRBD1 aligns across 7 bases. Germline trimming cut 4 bases from V and 0 bases from J; bases unmatched to any gene: 4. Per the germline V gene, CDR1 is MGHRA and CDR2 is YSYEKL. CDR3 length equals 15 residues. In DNA form, the CDR3 reads TGCGCCAGCAGCCGAGAACAGGGGAGCACAGATACGCAGTATTTT. This gives the protein CASSREQGSTDTQYF.

The chain carries TRBV18 and TRBJ1-2; 7 nucleotides align to TRBD1. The trim removed 5 bases at V and 4 bases at J, leaving 4 bases unmatched. Germline V gene data show CDR1 as KGHSH and CDR2 as LQKENI. The CDR3 is made up of 13 amino acids. The CDR3 DNA is TGTGCCAGCTCAAGGGACAGTCTCTATGGCTACACCTTC. Translation gives CASSRDSLYGYTF. The full variable domain, with the rest looked up from reference TRBV18 and TRBJ1-2, is NAGVMQNPRHLVRRRGQEARLRCSPMKGHSHVYWYRQLPEEGLKFMVYLQKENIIDESGMPKERFSAEFPKEGPSILRIQQVVRGDSAAYFCASSRDSLYGYTFGSGTRLTVV.

In its sample, this clone was seen a few times. The chain couples TRBV7-9 to TRBJ2-7, with 7 bases aligning to TRBD2. Germline values: CDR1 SEHNR, CDR2 FQNEAQ (reference sequence). J was trimmed by 4 bases and V by 5 bases; bases with no gene match: 11. This CDR3 is 15 amino acids long. The CDR3 sequence is CASSRTGTTEYEQYF. In nucleotides, the CDR3 is TGTGCCAGCAGCCGCACCGGGACTACCGAATACGAGCAGTACTTC. The whole variable domain, filled in from reference TRBV7-9 and TRBJ2-7, reads DTGVSQNPRHKITKRGQNVTFRCDPISEHNRLYWYRQTLGQGPEFLTYFQNEAQLEKSRLLSDRFSAERPKGSFSTLEIQRTEQGDSAMYLCASSRTGTTEYEQYFGPGTRLTVT.

The DNA of the CDR3 is TGTGCCAGCAGCTTGGACCGGTTAAGCTCTGGAAACACCATATATTTT. Its protein product is CASSLDRLSSGNTIYF. The V call is TRBV5-4, the J call TRBJ1-3; no reliable D call. V was clipped by 0 bases and J by 0 bases, with 10 bases between them. Per the germline V gene, CDR1 is SGHNT and CDR2 is YYREEE (reference sequence). CDR3 length: 16 amino acids. The full variable domain, rest sourced from reference TRBV5-4 and TRBJ1-3, is ETGVTQSPTHLIKTRGQQVTLRCSSQSGHNTVSWYQQALGQGPQFIFQYYREEENGRGNFPPRFSGLQFPNYSSELNVNALELDDSALYLCASSLDRLSSGNTIYFGEGSWLTVV.

Turning to this clone: Within the sample, other DNA sequences also encode this same CDR3. The rearrangement joins TRBV19 to TRBJ1-1; perhaps TRBD1 as D (6 bases). The germline V gene has CDR1 LNHDA and CDR2 SQIVND (reference sequence). This CDR3 comprises 14 residues. The ends were cut back, 5 bases at V and 0 bases at J, with 10 bases in the middle. The CDR3 region is CASSPGHLNTEAFF. CDR3 bases: TGTGCCAGTAGTCCGGGACACTTGAACACTGAAGCTTTCTTT.

The J gene is TRBJ1-6, the V gene TRBV10-2, with TRBD1 matching 7 bases. Trimming cost V 7 bases and J 6 bases; bases outside gene matches: 12. The CDR3 spans 16 residues. Germline V gene lookup returns CDR1 WSHSY and CDR2 SAAADI. CDR3 in amino acids: CASTPWAGGGNSPLHF. CDR3 nucleotide sequence: TGCGCCAGCACTCCTTGGGCAGGGGGGGGTAATTCACCCCTCCACTTT.

This clone was observed a single time. J is TRBJ2-7 and V is TRBV5-1, with 7 bases matching TRBD1. CDR3 length: 14 amino acids. Germline V gene sequence: CDR1 SGHRS, CDR2 YFSETQ. J gave up 0 bases and V 5 bases, and 5 bases lay outside the gene matches. CDR3 DNA: TGCGCCAGCAGAACCGGGACAGTCTCCTACGAGCAGTACTTC. Its protein is CASRTGTVSYEQYF.

The chain recombines TRBV28 with TRBJ1-5, with TRBD1 matching 7 bases. The CDR3 length is 12 residues. V lost 5 bases and J lost 6; bases outside the gene matches: 1. CDR1 is MDHEN, CDR2 SYDVKM, per germline. For the CDR3, the DNA is TGTGCCAGCAGTCAGGGGGTTCAGCCCCAGCATTTT. It translates to CASSQGVQPQHF.

Comment on this clone: Just one base apart from a much larger clone, this may be a read error. Other DNA sequences within the sample encode an identical CDR3. The rearrangement uses TRBV27 and TRBJ1-1; D gene ambiguous. The CDR3 covers 11 residues. Between the trimmed V and J ends, which lost 6 bases and 1 base, there was a span of 3 bases. The V gene's germline CDR1 is MNHEY and CDR2 SMNVEV (reference sequence). CDR3: CASRRNTEAFF. In nucleotides, the CDR3 is TGTGCCAGCAGGAGGAACACTGAAGCTTTCTTT.

This chain joins TRBV6-6 and TRBJ2-7; D not resolved. Trimming removed 8 bases at V and 3 bases at J, with 11 bases between. The CDR3 totals 12 residues. The germline V gene has CDR1 MNHNY and CDR2 SVGAGI (reference sequence). The CDR3 nucleotides are TGTGCCAGCTCAGAAGGCGACTACGAGCAGTACTTC. This translates into CASSEGDYEQYF.

There are a few counts of this clone. J is TRBJ2-5 and V is TRBV6-1; D may be TRBD2 (7 bases). Looked up from germline, CDR1 is MNHNS and CDR2 is SASEGT. The CDR3 has 14 residues. V gave up 3 bases and J gave up 5 bases, with 13 bases separating them. DNA for the CDR3: TGTGCCAGCAGTGATAGGGGGGGGCCGGAGACCCAGTACTTC. Encoded protein: CASSDRGGPETQYF.

The rearrangement uses TRBV4-3 and TRBJ1-1, with a weak D call TRBD1 (5 bases). CDR1 is LGHNA and CDR2 is YSLEER in the germline V gene. CDR3 length: 14 residues. V lost 0 bases, J lost 3 bases, and 8 bases lay in between. For the CDR3, the DNA is TGCGCCAGCAGCCAAGAGACAGTAGACACTGAAGCTTTCTTT. Its protein product is CASSQETVDTEAFF.

The V call is TRBV5-4, the J call TRBJ2-3; a possible D gene is TRBD1 (5 bases). CDR1 and CDR2 (germline): SGHNT, YYREEE (reference sequence). This CDR3 spans 14 amino acids. V was cut by 1 base and J by 4 bases, with 10 bases left in between. The CDR3, as DNA: TGTGCCAGCAGCTTGAGTCAGGGCCCAGATACGCAGTATTTT. It translates to CASSLSQGPDTQYF.

This clone came up a few times. The chain links TRBV28 to TRBJ1-1, with D possibly matching TRBD1 (6 bases). This CDR3 comprises 14 residues. V gave up 6 bases and J gave up 0 bases, with 11 bases separating them. The germline CDR1 and CDR2 sequences are MDHEN and SYDVKM. The CDR3 sequence is CASSRTAMNTEAFF. In nucleotides, the CDR3 is TGTGCCAGCAGCAGGACAGCCATGAACACTGAAGCTTTCTTT. Full variable domain (outside the CDR3, taken from reference TRBV28 and TRBJ1-1): DVKVTQSSRYLVKRTGEKVFLECVQDMDHENMFWYRQDPGLGLRLIYFSYDVKMKEKGDIPEGYSVSREKKERFSLILESASTNQTSMYLCASSRTAMNTEAFFGQGTRLTVV.

V gene TRBV5-1 combines with J gene TRBJ2-3; D is perhaps TRBD2 (6 bases). Germline V gene data show CDR1 as SGHRS and CDR2 as YFSETQ. This CDR3 contains 14 residues. V dropped 4 bases and J dropped 3 bases, with 12 bases sitting between them. In nucleotides, the CDR3 is TGCGCCAGCAGCAAAGCCGGGACTACAGATACGCAGTATTTT. Translation gives CASSKAGTTDTQYF.

V gene TRBV5-4 combines with J gene TRBJ2-3; TRBD2 matches 9 bases. The CDR3 loop spans 17 amino acids. CDR1 and CDR2 (germline): SGHNT, YYREEE (reference sequence). After removal of 1 base from V and 0 bases from J, the junction contained 6 bases not matched to a gene. CDR3 DNA sequence: TGTGCCAGCAGCTTGCGCCTAGCGGGACCTAGCACAGATACGCAGTATTTT. It encodes CASSLRLAGPSTDTQYF. Using reference TRBV5-4 and TRBJ2-3 for the parts outside the CDR3, the full variable domain is ETGVTQSPTHLIKTRGQQVTLRCSSQSGHNTVSWYQQALGQGPQFIFQYYREEENGRGNFPPRFSGLQFPNYSSELNVNALELDDSALYLCASSLRLAGPSTDTQYFGPGTRLTVL.

This clone has just one count. J is TRBJ2-7 and V is TRBV21-1; TRBD1 is the table's D call and was not checked against the DNA. TRBV21-1 is a pseudogene segment. The CDR3 is 12 amino acids. In nucleotides, the CDR3 is TGTGCCAGCAGCGGGGCCCTGATTGAGCAGTACTTC. It is translated as CASSGALIEQYF.

This clone appeared a single time. The rearrangement uses TRBV7-3 and TRBJ2-7; weak D call: TRBD1 (6 bases). The CDR3 covers 13 residues. Germline V lookup: CDR1 SGHTA, CDR2 FQGTGA. Trimming stripped 5 bases from V and 12 bases from J, with 20 bases between. In DNA, the CDR3 is TGTGCCAGCAGCCCAGACCCACAGGGAGATGCGTACTTC. Translated: CASSPDPQGDAYF.

The V gene is TRBV5-1, the J gene TRBJ2-5; 7 bases match TRBD1. Germline CDR1 reads SGHRS; CDR2 reads YFSETQ. Trimming took 4 bases from V and 3 from J; bases not matched to a gene: 21. The CDR3 extends over 19 amino acids. The CDR3, as DNA: TGCGCCAGCAGCCGCGAGCGAAAGACCCCGGACAGGAAAGAAGAGACCCAGTACTTC. This sequence encodes CASSRERKTPDRKEETQYF. The whole variable domain, filled in from reference TRBV5-1 and TRBJ2-5, reads KAGVTQTPRYLIKTRGQQVTLSCSPISGHRSVSWYQQTPGQGLQFLFEYFSETQRNKGNFPGRFSGRQFSNSRSEMNVSTLELGDSALYLCASSRERKTPDRKEETQYFGPGTRLLVL.

The gene calls are TRBV6-5 and TRBJ1-6; 8 bases agree with TRBD1. The CDR3 spans 15 residues. V lost 6 bases to trimming and J lost 2 bases; unmatched junction nucleotides: 3. CDR1 and CDR2 (germline): MNHEY, SVGAGI. CDR3 DNA: TGTGCCAGCAGAGCACAGGGGGCCTATAATTCACCCCTCCACTTT. It is translated as CASRAQGAYNSPLHF.

J is TRBJ2-3 and V is TRBV6-1, with D unclear. The CDR3 is 14 amino acids. Deletions cut 8 bases from V and 6 bases from J, with 18 bases between. The germline gives CDR1 MNHNS, CDR2 SASEGT. This CDR3 reads CASRYDRASDTQYF. The CDR3 coding sequence is TGTGCCAGCCGATACGACCGGGCCTCGGATACGCAGTATTTT.